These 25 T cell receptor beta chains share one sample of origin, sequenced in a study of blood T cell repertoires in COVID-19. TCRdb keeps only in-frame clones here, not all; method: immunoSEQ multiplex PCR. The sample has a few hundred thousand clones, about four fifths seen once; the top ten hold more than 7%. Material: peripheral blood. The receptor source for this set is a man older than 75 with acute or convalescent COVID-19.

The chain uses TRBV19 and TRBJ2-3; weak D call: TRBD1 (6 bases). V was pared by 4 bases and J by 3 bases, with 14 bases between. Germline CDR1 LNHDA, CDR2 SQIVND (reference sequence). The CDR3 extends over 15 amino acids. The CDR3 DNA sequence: TGTGCCAGTAGTAACAGGGTGTTAGGGACAGATACGCAGTATTTT. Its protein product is CASSNRVLGTDTQYF.

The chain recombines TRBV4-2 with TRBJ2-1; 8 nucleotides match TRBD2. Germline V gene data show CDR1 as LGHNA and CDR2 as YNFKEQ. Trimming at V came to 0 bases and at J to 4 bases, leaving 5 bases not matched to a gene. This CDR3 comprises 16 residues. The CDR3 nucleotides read TGTGCCAGCAGCCAAGATATAACTAGCGGTTACAATGAGCAGTTCTTC. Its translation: CASSQDITSGYNEQFF.

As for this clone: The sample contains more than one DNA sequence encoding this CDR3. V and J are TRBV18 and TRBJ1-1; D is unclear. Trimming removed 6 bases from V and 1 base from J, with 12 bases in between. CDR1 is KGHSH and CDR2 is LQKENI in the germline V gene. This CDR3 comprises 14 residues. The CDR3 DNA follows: TGTGCCAGCTCCCCAGCGGTAAGGAACACTGAAGCTTTCTTT. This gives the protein CASSPAVRNTEAFF.

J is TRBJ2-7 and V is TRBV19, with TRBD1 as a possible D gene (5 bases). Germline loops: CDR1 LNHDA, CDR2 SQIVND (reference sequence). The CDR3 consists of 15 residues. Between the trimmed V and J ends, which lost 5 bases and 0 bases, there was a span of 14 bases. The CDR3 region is CASSRRTQSSYEQYF. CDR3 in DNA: TGTGCCAGTAGTCGTCGGACACAGAGCTCCTACGAGCAGTACTTC.

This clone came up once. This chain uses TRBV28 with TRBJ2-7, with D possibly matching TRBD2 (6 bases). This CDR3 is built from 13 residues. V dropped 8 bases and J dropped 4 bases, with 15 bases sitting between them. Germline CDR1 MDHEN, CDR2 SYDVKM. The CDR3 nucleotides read TGTGCCAGCCAATCGGGGGACCTTTACGAGCAGTACTTC. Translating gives CASQSGDLYEQYF.

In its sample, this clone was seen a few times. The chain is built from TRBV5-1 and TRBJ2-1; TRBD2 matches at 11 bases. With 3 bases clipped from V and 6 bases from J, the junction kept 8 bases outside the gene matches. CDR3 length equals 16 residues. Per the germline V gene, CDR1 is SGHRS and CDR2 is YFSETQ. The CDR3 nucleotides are TGCGCCAGCAGCTCCAATTTAGCGGGAGGGGCCAATGAGCAGTTCTTC. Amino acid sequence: CASSSNLAGGANEQFF.

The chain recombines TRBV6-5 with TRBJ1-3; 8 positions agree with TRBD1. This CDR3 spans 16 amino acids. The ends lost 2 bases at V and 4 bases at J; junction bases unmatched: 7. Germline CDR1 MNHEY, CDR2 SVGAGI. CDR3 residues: CASSYGQGASGNTIYF. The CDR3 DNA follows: TGTGCCAGCAGTTACGGTCAGGGGGCCTCGGGAAACACCATATATTTT.

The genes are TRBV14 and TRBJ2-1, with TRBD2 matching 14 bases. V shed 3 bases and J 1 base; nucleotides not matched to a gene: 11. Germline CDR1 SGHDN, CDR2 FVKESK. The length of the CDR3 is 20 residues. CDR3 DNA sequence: TGTGCCAGCAGCCAGCGAGGGGGACTAGCGGGAGAATGGTCCTACAATGAGCAGTTCTTC. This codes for CASSQRGGLAGEWSYNEQFF.

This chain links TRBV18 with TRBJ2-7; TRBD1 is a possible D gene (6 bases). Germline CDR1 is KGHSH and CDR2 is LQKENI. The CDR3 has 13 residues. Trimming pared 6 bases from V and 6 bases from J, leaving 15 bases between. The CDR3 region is CASSPDRIGEQYF. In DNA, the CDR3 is TGTGCCAGCTCTCCGGACAGAATAGGCGAGCAGTACTTC.

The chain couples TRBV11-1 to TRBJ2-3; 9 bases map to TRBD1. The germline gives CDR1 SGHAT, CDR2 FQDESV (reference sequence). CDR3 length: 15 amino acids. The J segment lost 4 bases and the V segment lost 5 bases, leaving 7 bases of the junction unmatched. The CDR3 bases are TGTGCCAGCAGCACCGGGACAGGGTCAGCAGATACGCAGTATTTT. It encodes CASSTGTGSADTQYF. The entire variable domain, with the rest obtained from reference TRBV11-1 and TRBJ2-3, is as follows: EAEVAQSPRYKITEKSQAVAFWCDPISGHATLYWYRQILGQGPELLVQFQDESVVDDSQLPKDRFSAERLKGVDSTLKIQPAELGDSAMYLCASSTGTGSADTQYFGPGTRLTVL.

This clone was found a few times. The CDR3 bases are TGCAGCGTTGTCTTGACAGGCGGTCAGCCCCAGCATTTT. Protein: CSVVLTGGQPQHF. The gene calls are TRBV29-1 and TRBJ1-5; D perhaps matches TRBD1 (6 bases). The V gene's germline CDR1 is SQVTM and CDR2 ANQGSEA. V was trimmed by 4 bases and J by 6 bases, leaving 13 bases between them. This CDR3 comprises 13 residues. The full variable domain, in which reference TRBV29-1 and TRBJ1-5 provide the parts outside the CDR3, is SAVISQKPSRDICQRGTSLTIQCQVDSQVTMMFWYRQQPGQSLTLIATANQGSEATYESGFVIDKFPISRPNLTFSTLTVSNMSPEDSSIYLCSVVLTGGQPQHFGDGTRLSIL.

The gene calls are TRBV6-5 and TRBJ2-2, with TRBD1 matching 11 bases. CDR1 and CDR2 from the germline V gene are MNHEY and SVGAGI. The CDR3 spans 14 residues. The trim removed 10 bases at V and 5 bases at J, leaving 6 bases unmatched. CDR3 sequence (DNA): TGTGCCACCCGGGACAGGGGGAGGACCGGGGAGCTGTTTTTT. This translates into CATRDRGRTGELFF.

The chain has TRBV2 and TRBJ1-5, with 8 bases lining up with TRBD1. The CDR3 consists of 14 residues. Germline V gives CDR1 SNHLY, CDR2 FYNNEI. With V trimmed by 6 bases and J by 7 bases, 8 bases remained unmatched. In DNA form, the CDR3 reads TGTGCCAGCAGGGCAGACAGGGGCGGGCAGCCCCAGCATTTT. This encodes CASRADRGGQPQHF.

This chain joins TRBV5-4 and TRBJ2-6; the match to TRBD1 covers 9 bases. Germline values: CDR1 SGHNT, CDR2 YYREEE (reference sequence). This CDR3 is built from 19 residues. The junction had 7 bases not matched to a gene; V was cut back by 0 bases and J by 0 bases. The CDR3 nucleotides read TGTGCCAGCAGCTTGGCTTCGGACAGGGGCGCCTCTGGGGCCAACGTCCTGACTTTC. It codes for CASSLASDRGASGANVLTF.

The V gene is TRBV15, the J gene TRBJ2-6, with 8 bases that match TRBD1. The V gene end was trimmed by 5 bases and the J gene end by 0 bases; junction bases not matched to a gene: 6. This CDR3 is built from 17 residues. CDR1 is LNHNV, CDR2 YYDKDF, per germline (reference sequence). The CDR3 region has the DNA TGTGCCACCAGCGCCCGGACAGGGAGCTCTGGGGCCAACGTCCTGACTTTC. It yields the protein CATSARTGSSGANVLTF. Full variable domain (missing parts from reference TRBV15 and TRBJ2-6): DAMVIQNPRYQVTQFGKPVTLSCSQTLNHNVMYWYQQKSSQAPKLLFHYYDKDFNNEADTPDNFQSRRPNTSFCFLDIRSPGLGDTAMYLCATSARTGSSGANVLTFGAGSRLTVL.

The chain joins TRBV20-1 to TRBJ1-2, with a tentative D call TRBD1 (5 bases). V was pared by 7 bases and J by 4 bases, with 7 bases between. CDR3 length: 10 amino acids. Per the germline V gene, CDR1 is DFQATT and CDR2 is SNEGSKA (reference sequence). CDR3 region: CSVDSYGYTF. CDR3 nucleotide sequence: TGCAGTGTTGACAGCTATGGCTACACCTTC.

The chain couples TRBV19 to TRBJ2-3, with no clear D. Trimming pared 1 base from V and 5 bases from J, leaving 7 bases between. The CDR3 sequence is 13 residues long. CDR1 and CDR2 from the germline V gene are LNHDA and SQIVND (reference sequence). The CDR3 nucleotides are TGTGCCAGTAGTATAGGAGATTTAGATACGCAGTATTTT. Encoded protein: CASSIGDLDTQYF.

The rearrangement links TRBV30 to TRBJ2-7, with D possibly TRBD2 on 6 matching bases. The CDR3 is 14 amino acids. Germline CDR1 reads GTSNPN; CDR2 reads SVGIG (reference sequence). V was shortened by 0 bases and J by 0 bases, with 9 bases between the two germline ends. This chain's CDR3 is CAWSVGGISYEQYF. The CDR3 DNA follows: TGTGCCTGGAGTGTCGGCGGGATCTCCTACGAGCAGTACTTC.

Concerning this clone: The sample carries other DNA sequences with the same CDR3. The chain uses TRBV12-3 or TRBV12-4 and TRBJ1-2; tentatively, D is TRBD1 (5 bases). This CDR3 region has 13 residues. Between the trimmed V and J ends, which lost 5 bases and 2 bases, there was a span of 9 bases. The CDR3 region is CASSLTANYGYTF. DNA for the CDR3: TGTGCCAGCAGTCTGACAGCAAACTATGGCTACACCTTC.

DNA for the CDR3: TGTGCCAGCAGTCTTGGACAGCCCTGGGGCTACACCTTC. This gives the protein CASSLGQPWGYTF. The chain uses TRBV12-3 or TRBV12-4 and TRBJ1-2; the D gene is possibly TRBD1 (6 bases). The CDR3 totals 13 residues. Trimming took 5 bases from V and 8 from J, leaving 15 bases between them.

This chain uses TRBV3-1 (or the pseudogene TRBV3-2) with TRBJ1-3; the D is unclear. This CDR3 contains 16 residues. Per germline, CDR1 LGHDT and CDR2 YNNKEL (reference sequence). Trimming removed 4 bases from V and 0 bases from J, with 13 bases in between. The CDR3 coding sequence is TGTGCCAGCAGCCCCTTTGGCATCAGCTCTGGAAACACCATATATTTT. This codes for CASSPFGISSGNTIYF.

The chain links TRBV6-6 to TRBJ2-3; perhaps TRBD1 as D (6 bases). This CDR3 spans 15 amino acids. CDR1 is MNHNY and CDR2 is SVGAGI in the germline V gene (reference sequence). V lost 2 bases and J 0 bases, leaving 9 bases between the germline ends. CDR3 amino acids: CASSYGGLSTDTQYF. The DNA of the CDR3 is TGTGCCAGCAGTTACGGGGGCCTGAGCACAGATACGCAGTATTTT.

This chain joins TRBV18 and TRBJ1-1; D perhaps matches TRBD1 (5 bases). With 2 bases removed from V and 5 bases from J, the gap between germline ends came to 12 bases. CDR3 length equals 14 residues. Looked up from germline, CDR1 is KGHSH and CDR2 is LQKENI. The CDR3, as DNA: TGTGCCAGCTCACCAGGGACGGGAGCAACTGAAGCTTTCTTT. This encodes CASSPGTGATEAFF.

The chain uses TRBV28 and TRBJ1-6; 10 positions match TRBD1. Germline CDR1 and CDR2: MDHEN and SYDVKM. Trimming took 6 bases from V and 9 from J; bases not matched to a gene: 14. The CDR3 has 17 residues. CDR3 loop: CASSTRRDRGSGSPLHF. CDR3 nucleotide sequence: TGTGCCAGCAGCACCCGCCGGGACAGGGGATCTGGTTCACCCCTCCACTTT.

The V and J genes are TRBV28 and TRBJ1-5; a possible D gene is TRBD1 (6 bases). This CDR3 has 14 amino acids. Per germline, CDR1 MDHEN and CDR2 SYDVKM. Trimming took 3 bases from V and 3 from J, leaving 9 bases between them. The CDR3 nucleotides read TGTGCCAGCAGTTTGGGGGGGCCCAATCAGCCCCAGCATTTT. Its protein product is CASSLGGPNQPQHF. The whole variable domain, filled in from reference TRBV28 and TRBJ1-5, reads DVKVTQSSRYLVKRTGEKVFLECVQDMDHENMFWYRQDPGLGLRLIYFSYDVKMKEKGDIPEGYSVSREKKERFSLILESASTNQTSMYLCASSLGGPNQPQHFGDGTRLSIL.